This T cell receptor beta chain was obtained from a study of shared clonotypes between healthy human individuals. About the research overall: Serving as donors were two women and three men, whose ages spanned 18 to 49.

Assay used: immunoSEQ multiplex PCR; TCRdb lists only in-frame clones, some missing. The table has roughly 2.2 million clones, 90% to 95% seen once; the top ten hold 0.39%. General study results and limits: Shared clonotypes across all four donors exceeded non-shared ones in generation probability.

With respect to this clone: The antigen remains undetermined.

CD45RA-negative memory and CD45RA+ naive subsets were split from the CD4+ cells. CDR1 is MRHNA, CDR2 SNTAGT, per germline. The ends lost 2 bases at V and 2 bases at J; junction bases unmatched: 13. The CDR3 loop spans 18 amino acids. The sequencing input was naive CD4+ T cells from PBMCs. Specified subset: CD45RA+ positively selected. This clonotype was sampled from a young man in good health. Some clones in this sample may be carry-over from other donors' samples. The gene calls are TRBV6-4 and TRBJ2-3; 7 nucleotides line up with TRBD2. In DNA, the CDR3 is TGTGCCAGCAGTGACCCTACTACTCGCGGGGGAAACACAGATACGCAGTATTTT. It specifies CASSDPTTRGGNTDTQYF.